This is a list of T cell receptor beta chains from one sample in a study of shared clonotypes between healthy human individuals. Sequencing used immunoSEQ multiplex PCR; TCRdb keeps in-frame clones, though not all of them. The sample has 1.5 million to 2.5 million clones; approximately 95% are singletons. Sequencing was performed on naive CD8+ T cells sorted from blood. These receptors were collected from a man between 18 and 29 years old in good health. Each CDR3 is given with its conserved first and last residue. Fields, in order: D gene, J gene, V gene, clone size, CDR3 DNA, CDR3 protein. A D gene is named only where the DNA matches it firmly. A row's size may be missing; if present it is once, few, many or a size class.

D: .
J: TRBJ1-1
V: TRBV5-1
size: .
DNA: TGCGCCAGCAGCTTGGTAACGGACGGGTCGGGTGAAGCTTTCTTT
CDR3: CASSLVTDGSGEAFF

D: .
J: TRBJ2-2
V: TRBV4-1
size: .
DNA: TGCGCCAGCAGCCCGATTGATGGGGAATCGGGGGAGCTGTTTTTT
CDR3: CASSPIDGESGELFF

D: .
J: TRBJ2-7
V: TRBV5-1
size: .
DNA: TGCGCCAGCAGCTTGGGGCAGGGCCTCCTCTACGAGCAGTACTTC
CDR3: CASSLGQGLLYEQYF

D: .
J: TRBJ1-1
V: TRBV6-1
size: .
DNA: TGTGCCAGCATCGGGCCGGGGTACACTGAAGCTTTCTTT
CDR3: CASIGPGYTEAFF

D: .
J: TRBJ2-3
V: TRBV5-1
size: .
DNA: TGCGCCAGCAGCTTGGTAGCCTTCACAGATACGCAGTATTTT
CDR3: CASSLVAFTDTQYF

D: .
J: TRBJ2-2
V: TRBV5-6
size: .
DNA: TGTGCCAGCGAAAATTCAGGACTGCCGACCGGGGAGCTGTTTTTT
CDR3: CASENSGLPTGELFF

D: .
J: TRBJ2-5
V: TRBV6-5
size: .
DNA: TGTGCCAGCAGTTACTATGGGGGGGGGACACAAGAGACCCAGTACTTC
CDR3: CASSYYGGGTQETQYF

D: TRBD2
J: TRBJ2-1
V: TRBV25-1
size: .
DNA: TGTGCCAGCACCAAAAACCCCGGGACTATAAACAATGAGCAGTTCTTC
CDR3: CASTKNPGTINNEQFF

D: .
J: TRBJ1-1
V: TRBV13
size: .
DNA: TGTGCCAGCAGCTTAGCCGCCGGGACAATGAACACTGAAGCTTTCTTT
CDR3: CASSLAAGTMNTEAFF

D: .
J: TRBJ1-6
V: TRBV27
size: .
DNA: TGTGCCAGCAGTCCCGGAACAGGGACTTCACCCCTCCACTTT
CDR3: CASSPGTGTSPLHF

D: .
J: TRBJ2-7
V: TRBV5-4
size: .
DNA: TGTGCCAGCAGCTTTGGACCTCACTACGAGCAGTACTTC
CDR3: CASSFGPHYEQYF

D: TRBD1
J: TRBJ2-7
V: TRBV28
size: .
DNA: TGTGCCAGCAGCTCCGACAGGGAAAGTAGCTACGAGCAGTACTTC
CDR3: CASSSDRESSYEQYF

D: .
J: TRBJ2-7
V: TRBV4-3
size: .
DNA: TGCGCCAGCAGCCAAGATCCAGAGGGGCAAAACGAGCAGTACTTC
CDR3: CASSQDPEGQNEQYF

D: TRBD1
J: TRBJ1-2
V: TRBV6-5
size: .
DNA: TGTGCCAGCAGTTACGGACAGGGGCTCTATGGCTACACCTTC
CDR3: CASSYGQGLYGYTF

D: TRBD1
J: TRBJ2-1
V: TRBV19
size: .
DNA: TGTGCCATTGGGACAGGGTACAATGAGCAGTTCTTC
CDR3: CAIGTGYNEQFF

D: .
J: TRBJ1-1
V: TRBV4-1
size: few
DNA: TGCGCCAGCAGCCAAGAGGCTGGGGTTACTGAAGCTTTCTTT
CDR3: CASSQEAGVTEAFF

D: .
J: TRBJ2-7
V: TRBV9
size: .
DNA: TGTGCCAGCAGCGACGGCACCTACGAGCAGTACTTC
CDR3: CASSDGTYEQYF

D: TRBD1
J: TRBJ2-5
V: TRBV19
size: .
DNA: TGTGCCAGTAGTACCCTAGGGGGCCTACAGGGCGAGACCCAGTACTTC
CDR3: CASSTLGGLQGETQYF

D: .
J: TRBJ2-2
V: TRBV9
size: .
DNA: TGTGCCAGCAGCGTTTATGGGTTCGCGAACACCGGGGAGCTGTTTTTT
CDR3: CASSVYGFANTGELFF

D: .
J: TRBJ1-4
V: TRBV7-9
size: once
DNA: TGTGCCAGCGGGGACACGGCTTATTATGAAAAACTGTTTTTT
CDR3: CASGDTAYYEKLFF

D: TRBD1
J: TRBJ2-5
V: TRBV15
size: .
DNA: TGTGCCACCAGCAGCGAGACAGGGGGCGAAGAGACCCAGTACTTC
CDR3: CATSSETGGEETQYF

D: TRBD2
J: TRBJ2-1
V: TRBV9
size: once
DNA: TGTGCCAGCAGCGTAGCTCAGGGACTAGCGGGAGGCAGCTCCTACAATGAGCAGTTCTTC
CDR3: CASSVAQGLAGGSSYNEQFF

D: .
J: TRBJ1-1
V: TRBV29-1
size: .
DNA: TGCAGCGCATTACCAGGGAACACTGAAGCTTTCTTT
CDR3: CSALPGNTEAFF

D: .
J: TRBJ2-5
V: TRBV28
size: .
DNA: TGTGCCAGCAGTTTGGAACCGACCCAAGAGACCCAGTACTTC
CDR3: CASSLEPTQETQYF

D: .
J: TRBJ1-1
V: TRBV5-6
size: .
DNA: TGTGCCAGCAGCTTGAGTTGGGGTGGCACTGAAGCTTTCTTT
CDR3: CASSLSWGGTEAFF

D: .
J: TRBJ1-4
V: TRBV28
size: .
DNA: TGTGCCAGCAGTTTAGCAGGGGCGCTTACAACTAATGAAAAACTGTTTTTT
CDR3: CASSLAGALTTNEKLFF

D: TRBD1
J: TRBJ2-7
V: TRBV9
size: .
DNA: TGTGCCAGCAGCGTCGGACAGGGAGGCTACGAGCAGTACTTC
CDR3: CASSVGQGGYEQYF

D: .
J: TRBJ1-3
V: TRBV6-1
size: once
DNA: TGTGCCACCGCCCCGGGACGAAGCTCTGGAAACACCATATATTTT
CDR3: CATAPGRSSGNTIYF

D: .
J: TRBJ2-7
V: TRBV7-3
size: .
DNA: TGTGCCAGCAGCCCCATGGCAGGGGCCGAGCAGTACTTC
CDR3: CASSPMAGAEQYF

D: .
J: TRBJ2-7
V: TRBV5-4
size: .
DNA: TGTGCCAGCAGCTGGTCCGGGGGTATCGAGCAGTACTTC
CDR3: CASSWSGGIEQYF

D: TRBD2
J: TRBJ2-3
V: TRBV5-1
size: .
DNA: TGCGCCAGCAGCATACTAGCGGGAGCAGATACGCAGTATTTT
CDR3: CASSILAGADTQYF

D: .
J: TRBJ1-5
V: TRBV27
size: .
DNA: TGTGCCAGCAGTTTATCGAACCTTCAGCCCCAGCATTTT
CDR3: CASSLSNLQPQHF

D: TRBD1
J: TRBJ1-5
V: TRBV7-9
size: .
DNA: TGTGCCAGCAGCTTAGGACAGGGTAGGTTCAGTCAGCCCCAGCATTTT
CDR3: CASSLGQGRFSQPQHF